The T cell receptor beta chain described here comes from a study of shared clonotypes between healthy human individuals. Donors, without exception, were Caucasian adults residing in Nashville, Tennessee. As regards this clone: Its antigen is unidentified.

Germline values: CDR1 SGHNT, CDR2 YYREEE (reference sequence). The CDR3 runs 12 residues. Trimming left V 4 bases short and J 3 bases short, with 8 bases between. Per the original methods: Without quality scores, immunoSEQ junctional reads could not be filtered like full-length reads. Assay used: immunoSEQ multiplex PCR; TCRdb lists only in-frame clones, some missing. The DNA gave D and trimming, while V, J and clone size come from that table. The repertoire has around 500,000 clones, around 80% of them found once; the top ten carry about an eighth. Study findings and constraints: An expected dependence of interdonor clonotype sharing on sequencing depth was noted.

Sequencing input: PBMCs. This chain uses TRBV5-4 with TRBJ2-7; D is ambiguous. The sequence was collected from a middle-aged woman in good health. Some clones in this sample may be carry-over from other donors' samples. The CDR3 bases are TGTGCCAGCAGCAGAGATCACTACGAGCAGTACTTC. Protein: CASSRDHYEQYF.